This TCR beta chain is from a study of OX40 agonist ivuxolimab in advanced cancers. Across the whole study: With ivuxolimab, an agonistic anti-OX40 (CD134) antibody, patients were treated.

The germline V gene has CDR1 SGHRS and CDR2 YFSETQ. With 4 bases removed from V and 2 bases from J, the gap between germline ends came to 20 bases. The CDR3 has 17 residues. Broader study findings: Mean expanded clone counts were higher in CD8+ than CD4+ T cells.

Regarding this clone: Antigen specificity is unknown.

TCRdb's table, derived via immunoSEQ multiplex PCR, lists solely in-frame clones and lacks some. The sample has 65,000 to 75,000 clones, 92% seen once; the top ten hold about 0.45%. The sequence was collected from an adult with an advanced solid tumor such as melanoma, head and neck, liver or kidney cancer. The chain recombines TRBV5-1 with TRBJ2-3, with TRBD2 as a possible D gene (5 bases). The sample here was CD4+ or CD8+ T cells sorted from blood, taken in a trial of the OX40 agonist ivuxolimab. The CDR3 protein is CASSPQDGGIITDTQYF. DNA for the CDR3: TGCGCCAGCAGCCCCCAGGACGGAGGAATCATCACAGATACGCAGTATTTT.